The present T cell receptor beta chain was sequenced within a study of blood T cells in healthy people across ages. Study-level points and caveats: Long-lived and aged donors differed, with more naive CD4+ cells and higher diversity in the long-lived.

This clonotype occurred a few times. Its specificity is not known. Peripheral blood was drawn, ten milliliters per donor. PBMCs, at least 7 million per sample, were isolated. With a J-beta primer mix and a sample-barcoded 5' primer, a second PCR ran 7 to 11 cycles. CDR3-containing paired-end reads numbered at least 2.5 million in each sample. One entry per CDR3 protein, called by TCRdb with MiXCR from the 5' RACE reads. Of about 380,000 distinct CDR3 sequences in the sample, 45% to 60% were seen once. Per germline, CDR1 ENHRY and CDR2 SYGVKD. Trimming cost V 11 bases and J 2 bases; bases outside gene matches: 11. The CDR3 is 15 amino acids.

The chain has TRBV10-3 and TRBJ2-3; the match to TRBD2 covers 9 bases. The clonotype originates from a man aged 55 to 70 in good health. Sequencing used blood. CDR3 bases: TGTGCCGTCACCGAGCGGGGGGTTTCCACAGATACGCAGTATTTT. Residues: CAVTERGVSTDTQYF.